This T cell receptor beta chain was sequenced for a study of a mutant IDH1 vaccine in newly diagnosed glioma. Study-level background: Patients previously underwent radiotherapy, temozolomide, or both, and most underwent both.

Time point indicated: week 35, safety follow-up. Every vaccine dose comprised 300 ug of mutant IDH1 20-mer peptide plus topical imiquimod. Across weeks 1, 3, 5, 7, 11, 15, 19 and 23, patients received a vaccination each time, eight in all. New WHO grade 3 or 4 IDH1-mutant, ATRX-lost astrocytomas were present in all donors. Concerning this clone itself: Its specificity is not known.

Produced via immunoSEQ multiplex PCR; TCRdb's table is partial and in-frame only. Of some 60,000 clones in the sample, 81% were seen once. Findings and caveats of the study: The study observed vaccine-induced immune responses in roughly 93% of patients.

The origin of this receptor is a middle-aged man with glioma. The specimen comprised PBMCs, sampled from a glioma patient whose treatment included an IDH1 peptide vaccine.

CDR3 residues: CASSQERGILTQPQHF. The CDR3 coding sequence is TGCGCCAGCAGCCAAGAGCGCGGCATACTGACTCAGCCCCAGCATTTT. The chain joins TRBV4-3 to TRBJ1-5; D remains ambiguous. The CDR3 covers 16 residues. V was pared by 0 bases and J by 6 bases, with 15 bases between. Germline-derived CDR1 and CDR2 are LGHNA and YSLEER.